This T cell receptor (beta chain) was identified in a study of neurological immune-mediated disorders. General study findings and limits: None of the CDR3 amino acid sequences of expanded clones were shared across subjects, and this suggested private repertoires in all groups. A possible signature was seen in one related-CDR3 cluster, into which phylogenetic grouping placed the repertoires of 18 of 34 multiple sclerosis patients.

PBMCs numbering 2 million and stored at -80 C yielded the unsorted libraries. The germline V gene has CDR1 MDHEN and CDR2 SYDVKM. The CDR3 length is 13 residues. Trimming took off 6 bases at V and 6 bases at J, with 12 bases between the two ends. This clonotype was seen ten or more times. Its target is unknown. The cDNA was synthesized by 5'RACE incorporating 10-nucleotide random UMIs. TCRdb reprocessed the 5' RACE reads with MiXCR, giving one entry per CDR3 protein. The sample lists roughly 70,000 distinct CDR3 sequences, around 5.2% occurring once. This clonotype originated in a woman in her twenties or thirties with multiple sclerosis. The sequenced sample consisted of PBMCs. The chain has TRBV28 and TRBJ1-5; D is perhaps TRBD1 (5 bases). CDR3 nucleotide sequence: TGTGCCAGCAGCCCAGGGTACGGTCAGCCCCAGCATTTT. It is translated as CASSPGYGQPQHF.